Each of the 6 T cell receptor beta chains below was sequenced from the same sample in a study of blood T cells in healthy people across ages. For the second PCR, which ran for roughly 6 to 12 cycles, a sample-barcoded 5' primer and a J-beta primer mix were used. TCRdb reprocessed the 5' RACE reads with MiXCR, giving one entry per CDR3 protein. Among about 1,400,000 distinct CDR3 sequences, approximately 59% were seen once, and the ten largest hold 6.7%. Sequencing was performed on blood. The receptors were sampled from a man in his late teens or twenties in good health.

CDR3 in DNA: TGTGCCAGCAGTGACAGCAGTTTCAACGAGCAGTACTTC. Translated, it gives CASSDSSFNEQYF. The chain combines TRBV6-5 with TRBJ2-7; D might be TRBD1 (5 bases). The germline gives CDR1 MNHEY, CDR2 SVGAGI. This CDR3 spans 13 amino acids. Trimming removed 5 bases at V and 5 bases at J, with 13 bases between.

The table lists this clonotype with many counts. The chain is built from TRBV28 and TRBJ2-7; weak D call: TRBD1 (6 bases). The CDR3 runs 12 residues. CDR1 is MDHEN and CDR2 is SYDVKM in the germline V gene. V shed 6 bases and J shed 4 bases, with 10 bases lying between them. CDR3 sequence: CASSRTAYEQYF. The DNA for the CDR3 is TGTGCCAGCAGCCGGACAGCTTACGAGCAGTACTTC.

The chain recombines TRBV6-1 with TRBJ1-2; no reliable D call. CDR1 and CDR2 (germline): MNHNS, SASEGT. The CDR3 sequence is 13 residues long. V was shortened by 10 bases and J by 2 bases, with 14 bases between the two germline ends. CDR3 in DNA: TGTGCCACCCAAAGAGTCATCAACTATGGCTACACCTTC. Protein product: CATQRVINYGYTF.

V is TRBV7-9 and J is TRBJ2-5, with unresolved D. The J call is uncertain, as TRBJ2-7 better fits the DNA end. This CDR3 comprises 12 residues. In germline, CDR1 is SEHNR, CDR2 FQNEAQ (reference sequence). CDR3 in amino acids: CASSAANYEQYF. The CDR3 nucleotides are TGTGCCAGCAGCGCCGCTAACTACGAGCAGTACTTC.

The V and J genes are TRBV15 and TRBJ2-1; TRBD2 agrees at 8 bases. Germline V gene lookup returns CDR1 LNHNV and CDR2 YYDKDF (reference sequence). V lost 7 bases, J lost 3 bases, and 2 bases stayed unmatched. The CDR3 has 13 residues. The CDR3 DNA reads as TGTGCCACCACCGGGACTAGCTACAATGAGCAGTTCTTC. This sequence encodes CATTGTSYNEQFF.

This clonotype occurred a few times. The V and J genes are TRBV6-5 and TRBJ2-1; the D gene is possibly TRBD2 (5 bases). Germline CDR1 is MNHEY and CDR2 is SVGAGI. This CDR3 spans 15 amino acids. V lost 4 bases and J 5 bases, leaving 15 bases between the germline ends. The DNA for the CDR3 is TGTGCCAGCAGTTCCCGGAGCGGTCGTAACAATGAGCAGTTCTTC. The encoded protein is CASSSRSGRNNEQFF.